The rows below give T cell receptor beta chains drawn from one sample of a study of blood T cell repertoires in COVID-19. Clones were sequenced by immunoSEQ multiplex PCR, and TCRdb holds only the in-frame ones, with some missing. The sample has over 85,000 clones; 70% to 90% are singletons. Sequencing input: peripheral blood. Source of these receptors: a human donor in a cohort sampled during active COVID-19. Both conserved end residues are part of each CDR3. The D gene is left open where the match is weak. Clone size is given for some rows only: seen once, a few or many times, or a class if the clone is expanded.

TRBJ1-3 TRBD1 TRBV2 - TGTGCCAGCAGGGGGAGGACAGGGGCTGGAAACACCATATATTTT CASRGRTGAGNTIYF
TRBJ1-1 - TRBV9 - TGTGCCAGCAGCAGCCCACAGGGAGACACTGAAGCTTTCTTT CASSSPQGDTEAFF
TRBJ1-2 - TRBV21-1 - TGTGCCAGCAGCAAAGCGCTTTCGGGAGGTCCCGAGAACGGTGGCTACACCTTC CASSKALSGGPENGGYTF
TRBJ2-6 - TRBV5-1 - TGCGCCAGCAGTTGGTGGGAAGGAAGACAGGGAGGTTCCGGGGCCAACGTCCTGACTTTC CASSWWEGRQGGSGANVLTF
TRBJ2-7 TRBD1 TRBV15 - TGTGCCACCAGCAGGCCGGGACAGGGCTCCTACGAGCAGTACTTC CATSRPGQGSYEQYF
TRBJ1-5 TRBD1 TRBV24-1 - TGTGCCACCAGTGATTCAGCCGGGACAGGGGCCCAGCATTTT CATSDSAGTGAQHF
TRBJ1-5 - TRBV6-5 - TGTGCCAGCAGAAGACAGGCGAATAGCAATCAGCCCCAGCATTTT CASRRQANSNQPQHF
TRBJ2-7 TRBD1 TRBV7-2 - TGTGCCAGCAGGTTAACCGGGACAGACATATACGAGCAGTACTTC CASRLTGTDIYEQYF
TRBJ1-2 TRBD1 TRBV9 - TGTGCCAGCAGCGTGGGGACAGGGGACGGCTACACCTTC CASSVGTGDGYTF
TRBJ2-1 TRBD2 TRBV11-3 - TGTGCCAGCAGCTTCGGCGGGGGTCGAAATGAGCAGTTCTTC CASSFGGGRNEQFF
TRBJ2-1 TRBD1 TRBV19 - TGTGCCAGTAATAAACAGGGGAGCTCCTACAATGAGCAGTTCTTC CASNKQGSSYNEQFF
TRBJ2-1 - TRBV18 once TGTGCCAGCTCACCGGGGGGCTCCTACAATGAGCAGTTCTTC CASSPGGSYNEQFF
TRBJ2-3 TRBD2 TRBV7-3 once TGTGCCAGCAGCCCTGGGACTAGCGGGACAGGAACAGATACGCAGTATTTT CASSPGTSGTGTDTQYF
TRBJ1-1 TRBD1 TRBV9 - TGTGCCAGCAGCGTCCAGGGGGCGAGCACTGAAGCTTTCTTT CASSVQGASTEAFF
TRBJ1-1 - TRBV19 once TGTGCCAGTAGATACGGGGTTTCGATCACTGAAGCTTTCTTT CASRYGVSITEAFF
TRBJ1-1 - TRBV11-3 - TGTGCCAGCAGCTACGGGCTGGGGGGTGAAGCTTTCTTT CASSYGLGGEAFF
TRBJ2-1 - TRBV27 - TGTGCCAGCAGTTTATCCCCACTAGGTGGGCGGGGAACCTACAATGAGCAGTTCTTC CASSLSPLGGRGTYNEQFF